The source of this T cell receptor beta chain is a study of T cell responses to AZD1222 COVID-19 vaccine. On this clone itself: Its cognate antigen is unknown.

This table comes from immunoSEQ multiplex PCR, and its TCRdb copy is limited to in-frame clones, with some not included. This table holds under 150,000 clones, 92% found once. General study points: Spike was spanned by vaccine-associated CD4 TCRs, with dominance at 160-218 and 743-854. As reported, nearly half of all spike-specific TCRs target variant regions that are unmutated. It was only a handful of AZD1222 recipients who were seropositive at baseline. Breadth and depth of Spike-specific TCRs rose after two AZD1222 doses.

The sample here was peripheral blood, taken 28 days after the second AZD1222 dose. The TCR sequence derives from an adult who received the AZD1222 COVID-19 vaccine.

CDR3 in amino acids: CASSQAGGREQYF. DNA for the CDR3: TGTGCCAGCAGTCAGGCAGGGGGGAGGGAGCAGTACTTC. This chain joins TRBV12-3 or TRBV12-4 and TRBJ2-7; D may be TRBD1 (7 bases). V dropped 5 bases and J dropped 7 bases, with 15 bases sitting between them. The CDR3 runs 13 residues.